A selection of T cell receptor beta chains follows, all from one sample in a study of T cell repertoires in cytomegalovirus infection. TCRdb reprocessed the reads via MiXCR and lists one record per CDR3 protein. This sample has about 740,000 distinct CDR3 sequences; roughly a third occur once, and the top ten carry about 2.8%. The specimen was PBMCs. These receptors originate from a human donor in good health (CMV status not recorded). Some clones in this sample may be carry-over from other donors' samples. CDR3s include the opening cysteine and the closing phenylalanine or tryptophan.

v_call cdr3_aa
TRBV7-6 CASSRRRATDEILFF
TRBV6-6 CASSLQGAVADTQYF
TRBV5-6 CASSFGGSGQPQHF
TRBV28 CASSFAAGGATGELFF
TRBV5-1 CASSSTGTGGSTDTQYF
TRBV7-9 CASSDRSGQGAPGTGELFF
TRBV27 CASSFGASASYEQYF
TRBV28 CASIRRGTPGANVLTF
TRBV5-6 CASSRGTGAFF
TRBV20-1 CSAQHVKGENEQFF
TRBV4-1 CASSRVILGQGGNYGYTF
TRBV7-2 CASSPHPYNEQFF
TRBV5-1 CASSLEGGGMNTEAFF
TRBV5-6 CASSLLASSYNSPLHF
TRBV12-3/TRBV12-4 CASSRVGRSPEAFF
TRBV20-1 CSATDRVHEQYF
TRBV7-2 CASRTSGLYNEQFF
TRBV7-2 CASSRGTVNTEAFF
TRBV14 CASSLTTAQETQYF
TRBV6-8 CASSYDGGLNTEAFF
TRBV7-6 CASSPGYDNEQFF
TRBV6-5 CASRESPLAGPRGTQYF
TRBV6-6 CASTAIAGVHNEQFF
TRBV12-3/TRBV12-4 CASSPSPGGRGYTF
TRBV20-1 CSARATTGIRDGYTF
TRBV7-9 CASTPGGEAFF
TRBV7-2 CASSLPPSGPSYNEQFF
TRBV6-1 CASNNRDRAEQYF
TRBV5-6 CASTTGLQPQHF
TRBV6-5 CASSYQGQGIYGYTF
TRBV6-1 CASSGRVYNEQFF
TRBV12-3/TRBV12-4 CASSFSVGGVSESQYF
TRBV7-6 CASSRTGTSVYNEQFF
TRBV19 CASSIRTGVSSPLHF
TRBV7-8 CASSLAVAAREQYF
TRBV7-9 CASSFSTGEQYF
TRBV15 CATSRTRVSGANVLTF
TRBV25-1 CASNKRNTDTQYF
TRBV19 CASSMGVAGLRFF
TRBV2 CASSLPSAANTGELFF
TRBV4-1 CASSQVIGSDTIYF
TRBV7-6 CASSYLAGGHGETQYF
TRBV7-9 CASRPVQGDQDTQYF
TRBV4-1 CASSPQVGRTNEKLFF
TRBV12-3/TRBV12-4 CASTREHSPLHF
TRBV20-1 CSARRQGTGANVLTF
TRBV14 CASSQVRGHITDTQYF
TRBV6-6 CASIGGRSGANVLTF